This T cell receptor (beta chain) was identified in a study of cytomegalovirus exposure and HLA in healthy donors. Study-wide points: DRB1 had the most TCR associations and HLA-C the fewest, a later analysis found, with rates varying by HLA locus. The study reported that TCR beta sequences accurately predicted HLA-A and HLA-B alleles in most subjects.

This CDR3 comprises 13 residues. The germline gives CDR1 SQVTM, CDR2 ANQGSEA. Between the trimmed V and J ends, which lost 3 bases and 5 bases, there was a span of 13 bases. About this clone itself: As yet, its antigen is unknown.

The study ran its PCR with 60 Vbeta and 13 Jbeta primers. Assay: immunoSEQ multiplex PCR; the TCRdb copy retains only in-frame clones and omits some. Of roughly 150,000 clones listed, approximately 88% were seen once; the top ten hold 0.95% to 1.5%. While unrecorded immune exposures were likely, the donors were nominally healthy when sampled. The material sequenced was PBMCs. The receptor's source is a boy between 2 and 10 years old in good health and CMV-seronegative. V and J are TRBV29-1 and TRBJ1-1, with D perhaps TRBD1 (5 bases). The CDR3 DNA is TGCAGCGTTGACCTGGGGGGAGGGACTGAAGCTTTCTTT. This encodes CSVDLGGGTEAFF. Combining the CDR3 with reference TRBV29-1 and TRBJ1-1 gives the whole variable domain SAVISQKPSRDICQRGTSLTIQCQVDSQVTMMFWYRQQPGQSLTLIATANQGSEATYESGFVIDKFPISRPNLTFSTLTVSNMSPEDSSIYLCSVDLGGGTEAFFGQGTRLTVV.